Below, one T cell receptor beta chain is given with its context. Its antigen specificity is not known. Base qualities were left out, and no much larger clone turns up one base away. This sample was included in a study of chemoradiotherapy in HPV16-positive cancers (dated by TCRdb to between 2021 and 2022). For context, the study as a whole: Candidate HPV-specific T-cell clones and common TCR motifs were defined by functional T-cell assays performed on cells from a couple of HPV16-positive patients. Whether T-cell immunity against the HPV oncoproteins E6 and E7 changes during chemoradiotherapy and whether survival is affected by this immunity were examined in the study. The candidate HPV-specific TCRs and motifs were then tracked in TCR repertoires from over 80 patients with HPV-related cancers.

The CDR3 goes from the cysteine to the phenylalanine over 15 residues. This entry keeps only the CDR3 DNA: 45 bases, framed from base 1. The germline V gene (reference sequence) specifies LNHDA as CDR1 and SQIVND as CDR2. V drops 4 bases and J drops 4 bases, leaving 16 bases in between. Repertoires were sampled repeatedly over the course of chemoradiotherapy, so clonal expansion could be followed in the tumor microenvironment. Study-wide findings and limitations: Expansion of candidate HPV-specific clones and E7-related TCR motifs was observed in the tumor microenvironment during treatment, whereas no such expansion was observed for non-HPV-specific T cells. The survival association was reported for HPV16-positive patients, and the functional definition of HPV-specific T cells was derived from only a couple of HPV16-positive patients. In HPV16-positive patients, expansion of HPV-responsive T cells during chemoradiotherapy was associated with improved recurrence-free survival.

The library was built by means of the immunoSEQ multiplex PCR assay. As stored in TCRdb, this immuneACCESS dataset retains in-frame rearrangements with V and J assigned. A fraction of the clones does not appear; measured against another copy, unresolved V genes explain less than half of the discrepancy, and the remainder lacks a known reason. The sample table holds around 7,100 clones, of which around two thirds were seen once. The top ten clones comprise approximately 16% of the sample. The chain was built from TRBV19 and TRBJ1-2, and perhaps TRBD1 as D gene, on 5 matching bases. The sample consisted of tumor tissue, taken from a patient who underwent chemoradiotherapy. The receptor was isolated from a human donor with HPV-associated anogenital cancer. Here is the DNA: TGTGCCAGTAGTACATACTCCCTCGGGGGCTATGGCTACACCTTC. This sequence encodes CASSTYSLGGYGYTF. The variable domain in full, with residues beyond the CDR3 obtained from the reference TRBV19 and TRBJ1-2 genes, is DGGITQSPKYLFRKEGQNVTLSCEQNLNHDAMYWYRQDPGQGLRLIYYSQIVNDFQKGDIAEGYSVSREKKESFPLTVTSAQKNPTAFYLCASSTYSLGGYGYTFGSGTRLTVV.